One and the same sample provided the 2 T cell receptor beta chains below, sequenced in a study of T cell repertoires in cytomegalovirus infection. In TCRdb, the reads were re-called with MiXCR into one record per CDR3 protein. Of tens of thousands of distinct CDR3 sequences in the sample, 3.5% to 4% were seen once. Sequencing was carried out using PBMCs. These receptors were taken from a human donor in good health (CMV status not recorded). Some clones in this sample may be carry-over from other donors' samples.

Concerning this clonotype itself: At one end, the junction sequence differs from germline, possibly due to a read error. This chain connects TRBV7-8 to TRBJ2-3; tentative D call: TRBD2 (6 bases). The length of the CDR3 is 14 residues. Germline values: CDR1 SGHVS, CDR2 FQNEAQ. CDR3 sequence (DNA): TGTGCCAGCAGCGACAGCGGGCGCGTGGATACGCCGTATTTT. Its translation is CASSDSGRVDTPYF.

This clonotype was seen ten or more times. This rearrangement joins TRBV7-2 to TRBJ2-7; D might be TRBD1 or TRBD2, each matching 6 bases. The germline V gene encodes CDR1 SGHTA and CDR2 FQGNSA. Trimming stripped 1 base from V and 5 bases from J, with 12 bases between. This CDR3 has 14 amino acids. The CDR3, as DNA: TGTGCCAGCAGCTTAGTTGGGGGGCGCAACGAGCAGTACTTC. It specifies CASSLVGGRNEQYF.